The text below deals with one TCR beta chain. Antigen unknown. Assay used: immunoSEQ multiplex PCR; TCRdb lists only in-frame clones, some missing. The sample lists about 140,000 clones, about 86% occurring once. The data stem from a study of T cell responses to AZD1222 COVID-19 vaccine. Study as a whole: Second-dose groups at about 4 or about 12 weeks were pooled. Study-level results: Mostly white British, mostly female donors; authors suggested clonal diversity may be underestimated.

Trimming stripped 6 bases from V and 9 bases from J, with 17 bases between. The germline V gene has CDR1 SNHLY and CDR2 FYNNEI. The CDR3 has 13 amino acids. The J gene is TRBJ1-1, the V gene TRBV2; D perhaps matches TRBD1 (5 bases). The sequences come from peripheral blood, collected on day 0 of AZD1222 vaccination. The TCR originated in an adult in good health. The CDR3 DNA is TGTGCCAGCAGGACGGACGGGACGGCTAAAGCTTTCTTT. It codes for CASRTDGTAKAFF.